This passage covers 7 T cell receptor beta chains from one sample sequenced in a study of cytomegalovirus exposure and HLA in healthy donors. The PCR ran on 60 Vbeta and 13 Jbeta primers. Sequenced by immunoSEQ multiplex PCR; TCRdb stores in-frame clones only, minus some. The data hold 240,000 or so clones, with about 80% observed a single time. Sequenced material: PBMCs. The receptors here all came from a woman in her sixties in good health and CMV-seropositive.

This clone has more than one count but fewer than ten. The rearrangement links TRBV5-1 to TRBJ2-1; 8 positions match TRBD1. CDR1 and CDR2 from the germline V gene are SGHRS and YFSETQ. The trim removed 6 bases at V and 5 bases at J, leaving 7 bases unmatched. The CDR3 loop spans 14 amino acids. CDR3 in DNA: TGCGCCAGCACTAGACAGGGGCCCAACAATGAGCAGTTCTTC. The encoded protein is CASTRQGPNNEQFF.

The chain combines TRBV5-1 with TRBJ2-3; TRBD2 aligns across 8 bases. CDR1 is SGHRS, CDR2 YFSETQ, per germline. This CDR3 has 14 residues. The V and J ends lost 1 base and 5 bases, in that order; junction bases with no gene match: 3. The CDR3 loop reads CASSLREGKDTQYF. The CDR3, as DNA: TGCGCCAGCAGCTTGCGGGAGGGGAAAGATACGCAGTATTTT.

This chain links TRBV28 with TRBJ1-5, with 7 bases fitting TRBD1. J lost 7 bases, V lost 7 bases, and 7 bases had no gene match. This CDR3 comprises 13 residues. Germline V CDR1 and CDR2: MDHEN, SYDVKM. The chain's CDR3 is CASKYTGDQPQHF. The DNA of the CDR3 is TGTGCCAGCAAATACACAGGGGACCAGCCCCAGCATTTT.

The rearrangement links TRBV6-6 to TRBJ1-1; 9 positions match TRBD1. Germline V gene lookup returns CDR1 MNHNY and CDR2 SVGAGI (reference sequence). The trim removed 2 bases at V and 3 bases at J, leaving 1 base unmatched. This CDR3 has 14 residues. CDR3 in DNA: TGTGCCAGCAGTTACGGGACAGGGTACACTGAAGCTTTCTTT. It is translated as CASSYGTGYTEAFF.

The chain recombines TRBV4-1 with TRBJ1-1; 10 bases match TRBD1. This CDR3 has 15 residues. CDR1 MGHRA and CDR2 YSYEKL come from the germline V gene. J lost 12 bases, V lost 3 bases, and 13 bases had no gene match. The CDR3 nucleotides are TGCGCCAGCAGCCACGGTCGGATGGGACAGGGGAGGACTTTCTTT. Translation: CASSHGRMGQGRTFF.

This clone was counted once. V and J are TRBV20-1 and TRBJ2-7; no clear D gene. The CDR3 loop spans 11 amino acids. From germline, CDR1 is DFQATT and CDR2 SNEGSKA (reference sequence). V lost 3 bases and J lost 3, with 6 bases in between. CDR3 DNA: TGCAGTGCTAGTGAGCGCTACGAGCAGTACTTC. This encodes CSASERYEQYF.

The CDR3 reads CSVEGYGSGSYEQYF. As DNA, the CDR3 is TGCAGCGTTGAAGGGTACGGGAGTGGCTCCTACGAGCAGTACTTC. The rearrangement links TRBV29-1 to TRBJ2-7; TRBD2 might be the D (6 bases). Germline V gene lookup returns CDR1 SQVTM and CDR2 ANQGSEA. V was trimmed by 1 base and J by 0 bases, leaving 13 bases between them. The CDR3 totals 15 residues.